This T cell receptor (gamma chain) stems from a study of Vδ1+ human thymocytes. RNA was extracted from the cells and then reverse transcribed. The CDR3 regions were amplified by multiplex PCR from V-gene primers to a constant-region primer. TCRdb re-analyzed the multiplex PCR reads via CATT. The table records tens of thousands of gamma-chain clones, about an eighth of them present only once. This CDR3 region has 12 residues. The germline gives CDR1 VENAVY, CDR2 YDSYNSRV. V was clipped by 9 bases and J by 0 bases; unmatched bases: 5. Remarks on this clone: The antigen is undetermined.

General study findings and limits: Despite high sort purity, roughly 20% of thymic T cell receptor delta sequences were Vdelta2. Thymic TRG and TRD repertoires appeared highly polyclonal, with Gaussian CDR3 length distributions. TRG sequences recurred across donors, whereas TRD sequences stayed essentially private.

The chain combines TRGV8 with TRGJ1 or TRGJ2. This receptor was identified in a child younger than two who had congenital heart surgery. Sequencing used Vdelta1+ gamma-delta thymocytes from the thymus. This sample's subset: FACS-sorted CD3+ TCRalphabeta- TCRVdelta1+ TCRVdelta2- thymocytes. The CDR3 loop is CATGTNYYKKLF. The CDR3 bases are TGTGCCACCGGAACGAATTATTATAAGAAACTCTTT.